Each of the 30 T cell receptor beta chains below was sequenced from the same sample in a study of persistence of HIV-infected CD4 T cells. No antigens are known for them. Overlapping HIV-1 Gag 15-mer peptides at approximately 1 ug per peptide per mL were used. CD4+ T cells upregulating both CD40 ligand and CD69 were sorted as responding cells. The immunoSEQ assay was version 4, run in survey mode. Here immunoSEQ multiplex PCR was the method, and the copy in TCRdb shows in-frame clones only, minus some. In the table there are about 27,000 clones, around 74% of which are singletons. This sample comprised CD4+ T cells sorted from PBMCs after roughly 19-hour stimulation, obtained from a patient who received antiretroviral therapy. Source of these receptors: an adult man with HIV who was CMV-seropositive.

This clone was seen more than once but under ten times. J is TRBJ1-5 and V is TRBV5-1; maybe TRBD1 (5 bases). Germline V gene lookup returns CDR1 SGHRS and CDR2 YFSETQ. V was trimmed by 4 bases and J by 0 bases, leaving 11 bases between them. This CDR3 contains 15 residues. CDR3 loop: CASSPDSPSNQPQHF. As DNA, the CDR3 is TGCGCCAGCAGCCCCGACAGTCCTAGCAATCAGCCCCAGCATTTT. Full variable domain (remainder filled in from reference TRBV5-1 and TRBJ1-5): KAGVTQTPRYLIKTRGQQVTLSCSPISGHRSVSWYQQTPGQGLQFLFEYFSETQRNKGNFPGRFSGRQFSNSRSEMNVSTLELGDSALYLCASSPDSPSNQPQHFGDGTRLSIL.

This chain uses TRBV18 with TRBJ1-2; the D gene is possibly TRBD1 (6 bases). CDR1 is KGHSH and CDR2 is LQKENI in the germline V gene. The length of the CDR3 is 14 residues. Between the trimmed V and J ends, which lost 6 bases and 2 bases, there was a span of 13 bases. This CDR3 reads CASSLNRENYGYTF. In DNA, the CDR3 is TGTGCCAGCTCGCTTAACAGGGAAAACTATGGCTACACCTTC.

This clone ranks as medium-sized. The genes are TRBV4-2 and TRBJ1-2; 7 nucleotides line up with TRBD1. CDR3 length equals 15 residues. The germline gives CDR1 LGHNA, CDR2 YNFKEQ. Germline trimming cut 0 bases from V and 4 bases from J; bases unmatched to any gene: 5. In DNA, the CDR3 is TGTGCCAGCAGCCAAGATCAGGGGGTCTTCTATGGCTACACCTTC. It specifies CASSQDQGVFYGYTF.

This clone was detected only a few times. The CDR3, as DNA: TGTGCCAGCAGTCGCGACAGGGTAAATCAGCCCCAGCATTTT. Protein product: CASSRDRVNQPQHF. The rearrangement joins TRBV2 to TRBJ1-5, with 7 bases identical to TRBD1. Germline loops: CDR1 SNHLY, CDR2 FYNNEI. This CDR3 comprises 14 residues. After removal of 5 bases from V and 4 bases from J, the junction contained 5 bases not matched to a gene.

This clone was seen just once. The chain carries TRBV4-2 and TRBJ2-3; D may correspond to TRBD1 or TRBD2 (5 bases each). V dropped 1 base and J dropped 5 bases, with 13 bases sitting between them. In germline, CDR1 is LGHNA, CDR2 YNFKEQ. This CDR3 has 15 amino acids. Here the CDR3 reads CASSQALGGRDTQYF. The CDR3 nucleotides are TGTGCCAGCAGCCAAGCTCTTGGGGGAAGAGATACGCAGTATTTT.

A single count supports this clone. The gene calls are TRBV19 and TRBJ1-1; TRBD1 aligns across 8 bases. From germline, CDR1 is LNHDA and CDR2 SQIVND (reference sequence). V was pared by 4 bases and J by 11 bases, with 12 bases of the junction left unmatched. CDR3 length: 14 residues. CDR3 nucleotide sequence: TGTGCCAGTAGTAACCCTCAGGACAGGGATGAGGCTTTCTTT. It encodes CASSNPQDRDEAFF.

This chain connects TRBV5-5 to TRBJ2-7; 9 nucleotides align to TRBD1. This CDR3 spans 15 amino acids. The germline V gene encodes CDR1 SGHKS and CDR2 YYEKEE (reference sequence). V lost 0 bases, J lost 5 bases, and 6 bases stayed unmatched. The CDR3 DNA reads TGTGCCAGCAGCTTGGAAGGGACAGGGCTAGACGAGCAGTACTTC. Amino acid sequence: CASSLEGTGLDEQYF.

This clone was observed a handful of times. The chain uses TRBV6-5 and TRBJ1-2; tentatively, D is TRBD1 (5 bases). CDR1 and CDR2 from the germline V gene are MNHEY and SVGAGI. V dropped 6 bases and J dropped 4 bases, with 9 bases sitting between them. The CDR3 loop spans 12 amino acids. The CDR3: CASSPGSYGYTF. For the CDR3, the DNA is TGTGCCAGCAGCCCAGGGTCCTATGGCTACACCTTC.

The rearrangement links TRBV5-8 to TRBJ1-1, with no clear D. In germline, CDR1 is SGHTS, CDR2 YDEGEE. The CDR3 contains 13 residues. The V end was cut by 4 bases, the J end by 0 bases, with 7 bases between. Here the CDR3 DNA reads TGTGCCAGCAGCAGAACAGTGAACACTGAAGCTTTCTTT. Protein product: CASSRTVNTEAFF.

The chain is built from TRBV6-5 and TRBJ1-5, with D tentatively TRBD1 (6 bases). The CDR3 is 15 amino acids. Germline V gene data show CDR1 as MNHEY and CDR2 as SVGAGI. V lost 8 bases and J lost 0, with 14 bases in between. The DNA for the CDR3 is TGTGCCAGCCGCGACAGGCTATATAGCAATCAGCCCCAGCATTTT. Its protein is CASRDRLYSNQPQHF.

This clone came up a few times. CDR3 DNA sequence: TGTGCCATCAGTGAGGGTTTCAACAATCAGCCCCAGCATTTT. Amino acids: CAISEGFNNQPQHF. The chain has TRBV10-3 and TRBJ1-5, with D uncertain. With 2 bases removed from V and 3 bases from J, the gap between germline ends came to 8 bases. Germline-derived CDR1 and CDR2 are ENHRY and SYGVKD. This CDR3 is built from 14 residues.

The chain is built from TRBV27 and TRBJ2-1; D uncertain. CDR1 is MNHEY, CDR2 SMNVEV, per germline (reference sequence). V was shortened by 5 bases and J by 7 bases, with 12 bases between the two germline ends. The CDR3 runs to 13 residues. CDR3 DNA: TGTGCCAGCAGTGCCCAGGACGGGAATGAGCAGTTCTTC. This gives the protein CASSAQDGNEQFF.

The CDR3 DNA follows: TGTGCCAGCAGCCAAGGCTCCTACGAGCAGTACTTC. Amino acids: CASSQGSYEQYF. The V and J genes are TRBV4-2 and TRBJ2-7, with D unclear. The V gene's germline CDR1 is LGHNA and CDR2 YNFKEQ. V gave up 1 base and J gave up 0 bases, with 1 base separating them. The CDR3 has 12 residues.

This clone was detected once. The chain carries TRBV9 and TRBJ2-3; 10 bases are a match to TRBD2. Per germline, CDR1 SGDLS and CDR2 YYNGEE. Trimming removed 0 bases from V and 5 bases from J; junction bases left unmatched: 9. The CDR3 consists of 17 residues. The CDR3: CASSVGSSGGVLDTQYF. Here the CDR3 DNA reads TGTGCCAGCAGCGTAGGGTCGAGCGGGGGGGTCCTAGATACGCAGTATTTT.

This clone was detected once. The chain employs TRBV3-1 (or the pseudogene TRBV3-2) and TRBJ2-3; no firm D call. This CDR3 region has 14 residues. The V end was cut by 6 bases, the J end by 3 bases, with 13 bases between. The germline V gene has CDR1 LGHDT and CDR2 YNNKEL (reference sequence). DNA of the CDR3: TGTGCCAGCAGTCCCGGGTATTCGACAGATACGCAGTATTTT. Translated: CASSPGYSTDTQYF.

The chain employs TRBV3-1 (or the pseudogene TRBV3-2) and TRBJ1-2; D call uncertain. The CDR3 has 13 residues. Trimming cost V 4 bases and J 1 base, with 7 bases left between them. CDR1 and CDR2 (germline): LGHDT, YNNKEL (reference sequence). In DNA form, the CDR3 reads TGTGCCAGCAGCCTCACGGTTAACTATGGCTACACCTTC. It is translated as CASSLTVNYGYTF.

This clone was counted between two and nine times. V usage is TRBV9 and J usage is TRBJ2-7, with 7 bases identical to TRBD2. Germline loops: CDR1 SGDLS, CDR2 YYNGEE. Trimming removed 7 bases from V and 5 bases from J; junction bases left unmatched: 9. The CDR3 totals 13 residues. In nucleotides, the CDR3 is TGTGCCAGCTCTGGGCTAGCGGACAACGAGCAGTACTTC. Translating it yields CASSGLADNEQYF.

The chain combines TRBV28 with TRBJ2-7; 10 nucleotides line up with TRBD1. Looked up from germline, CDR1 is MDHEN and CDR2 is SYDVKM. Trimming at V came to 5 bases and at J to 4 bases, leaving 8 bases not matched to a gene. The CDR3 extends over 15 amino acids. The CDR3 spells CASSTSDRGLYEQYF. CDR3 coding DNA: TGTGCCAGCAGTACTTCAGACAGGGGGCTGTACGAGCAGTACTTC.

The chain couples TRBV28 to TRBJ2-7, with D possibly called TRBD1 or TRBD2 (5 bases each). The CDR3 has 14 residues. Per germline, CDR1 MDHEN and CDR2 SYDVKM. Trimming removed 4 bases at V and 0 bases at J, with 10 bases between. This CDR3 reads CASSSGRDSYEQYF. The CDR3, as DNA: TGTGCCAGCAGTTCGGGACGGGACTCCTACGAGCAGTACTTC.

The chain couples TRBV6-6 to TRBJ1-2; perhaps TRBD1 as D (5 bases). The V gene's germline CDR1 is MNHNY and CDR2 SVGAGI (reference sequence). V gave up 2 bases and J gave up 7 bases, with 17 bases separating them. The CDR3 consists of 15 residues. CDR3 bases: TGTGCCAGCAGTTACGGTTGGAGGGGAGTGGGTGGCTACACCTTC. Translation: CASSYGWRGVGGYTF.

The genes are TRBV6-2 or TRBV6-3 and TRBJ1-6; TRBD1 agrees at 8 bases. This CDR3 contains 18 residues. Germline loops: CDR1 MNHEY, CDR2 SVGEGT. The V and J ends lost 4 bases and 3 bases, in that order; junction bases with no gene match: 11. In nucleotides, the CDR3 is TGTGCCAGCAGTTCTCCGAGGACAGGGACTCTCTATAATTCACCCCTCCACTTT. This translates into CASSSPRTGTLYNSPLHF.

V usage is TRBV28 and J usage is TRBJ2-1, with D hard to call. Trimming pared 7 bases from V and 0 bases from J, leaving 10 bases between. The CDR3 has 14 amino acids. The germline gives CDR1 MDHEN, CDR2 SYDVKM. DNA for the CDR3: TGTGCCAGCACTATGACGGGCTCCTACAATGAGCAGTTCTTC. This sequence encodes CASTMTGSYNEQFF.

This chain uses TRBV3-1 (or the pseudogene TRBV3-2) with TRBJ1-4, with D unclear. The V end lost 3 bases, the J end lost 6 bases, and 8 bases lay between the germline ends. CDR1 is LGHDT, CDR2 YNNKEL, per germline (reference sequence). The CDR3 runs 13 residues. CDR3 sequence reads: CASSHGIDEKLFF. CDR3 bases: TGTGCCAGCAGCCACGGTATAGATGAAAAACTGTTTTTT.

This clone was recorded a few times. The chain is built from TRBV2 and TRBJ1-5; D possibly corresponds to TRBD1 (5 bases). This CDR3 comprises 12 residues. Germline CDR1 is SNHLY and CDR2 is FYNNEI. V lost 6 bases to trimming and J lost 6 bases, with 9 bases between them. The CDR3 DNA is TGTGCCAGCAGCCCAGGGATTCAGCCCCAGCATTTT. It is translated as CASSPGIQPQHF.

The J gene is TRBJ2-7, the V gene TRBV19; TRBD1 aligns across 9 bases. The CDR3 spans 15 residues. The V and J ends lost 5 bases and 6 bases, in that order; junction bases with no gene match: 11. Germline CDR1 and CDR2: LNHDA and SQIVND (reference sequence). For the CDR3, the DNA is TGTGCCAGTAGTTCTGGGACAGGGCGATTTGGCGAGCAGTACTTC. Translation: CASSSGTGRFGEQYF. The variable domain in full, with the rest retrieved from reference TRBV19 and TRBJ2-7, is DGGITQSPKYLFRKEGQNVTLSCEQNLNHDAMYWYRQDPGQGLRLIYYSQIVNDFQKGDIAEGYSVSREKKESFPLTVTSAQKNPTAFYLCASSSGTGRFGEQYFGPGTRLTVT.

V is TRBV12-5 and J is TRBJ1-2, with TRBD1 identical over 11 bases. J was trimmed by 2 bases and V by 7 bases; bases with no gene match: 3. Germline V gene sequence: CDR1 LGHNT, CDR2 FRNRAP. The CDR3 sequence is 14 residues long. The CDR3 loop is CASARTGGNYGYTF. The CDR3 nucleotides are TGTGCTAGTGCTAGGACAGGGGGCAACTATGGCTACACCTTC.

This clone was recorded only once. The CDR3 here is CASSLNSGEGEKLFF. CDR3 nucleotides: TGTGCCAGCAGCTTAAATTCAGGGGAGGGAGAAAAACTGTTTTTT. J is TRBJ1-4 and V is TRBV7-2, with a tentative D call TRBD1 (6 bases). The CDR3 covers 15 residues. V was pared by 2 bases and J by 8 bases, with 15 bases between. Germline loops: CDR1 SGHTA, CDR2 FQGNSA.

CDR3 in amino acids: CASSLSGTEQFF. CDR3 coding DNA: TGCGCCAGCAGCTTGTCTGGGACGGAGCAGTTCTTC. The chain carries TRBV5-1 and TRBJ2-1; either TRBD1 or TRBD2 may fit D (5 bases each). The ends were cut back, 1 base at V and 10 bases at J, with 9 bases in the middle. The germline CDR1 and CDR2 sequences are SGHRS and YFSETQ. This CDR3 is built from 12 residues.

This clone was seen more than once but under ten times. The chain is built from TRBV6-4 and TRBJ1-1; no firm D call. V was pared by 0 bases and J by 1 base, with 6 bases between. The CDR3 runs 14 residues. From germline, CDR1 is MRHNA and CDR2 SNTAGT. CDR3 loop: CASSDSGPNTEAFF. DNA for the CDR3: TGTGCCAGCAGTGACTCGGGTCCGAACACTGAAGCTTTCTTT.

The gene calls are TRBV7-3 and TRBJ2-1; D gene unclear. The germline CDR1 and CDR2 sequences are SGHTA and FQGTGA. Trimming took 5 bases from V and 5 from J, leaving 13 bases between them. The CDR3 length is 14 residues. The CDR3: CASSPSGPNNEQFF. In DNA, the CDR3 is TGTGCCAGCAGCCCGTCCGGGCCAAACAATGAGCAGTTCTTC. Looking up the rest from reference TRBV7-3 and TRBJ2-1 gives the full variable domain: GAGVSQTPSNKVTEKGKYVELRCDPISGHTALYWYRQSLGQGPEFLIYFQGTGAADDSGLPNDRFFAVRPEGSVSTLKIQRTERGDSAVYLCASSPSGPNNEQFFGPGTRLTVL.